One TCR beta chain is described in this entry. This specimen belongs to a study of blood T cells in healthy people across ages. CDR1 and CDR2 from the germline V gene are SGHRS and YFSETQ. V dropped 5 bases and J dropped 0; count of bases not matched to a gene: 6. CDR3 length: 16 amino acids. Through a sample-barcoded 5' primer and a J-beta primer mix, a second PCR was run for roughly 7 to 11 cycles. All samples gave at least 2.5 million CDR3-containing paired-end reads. TCRdb called the 5' RACE reads again in MiXCR, with one record for every CDR3 protein. The sample records 1.5 million to 2 million distinct CDR3 sequences, about 35% being singletons.

The receptor's source is a woman aged 30 to 39 in good health. Specimen: blood. V and J are TRBV5-1 and TRBJ2-3, with TRBD2 matching over 10 bases. This chain's CDR3 is CASRKSGGASTDTQYF. The CDR3 DNA reads as TGCGCCAGCAGAAAAAGCGGGGGGGCGAGCACAGATACGCAGTATTTT.